The entry that follows covers one T cell receptor (beta chain) sequence. This specimen belongs to a study of blood T cell repertoires in COVID-19. Across the whole study: Both acute and convalescent COVID-19 samples were obtained from the United States, Italy and Spain. The analysed material was cDNA or gDNA that came from T cells, B-cell-depleted T cells, or PBMCs.

Measured with immunoSEQ multiplex PCR; TCRdb has only the in-frame clones, and not every one. The sample carries about 150,000 clones, 80% to 85% recorded once. The CDR3 is made up of 11 amino acids. V was pared by 4 bases and J by 4 bases, with 2 bases between. In germline, CDR1 is LNHDA, CDR2 SQIVND (reference sequence). The rearrangement links TRBV19 to TRBJ1-3; no clear D. The receptor was isolated from a man between 18 and 35 years old with active or convalescent COVID-19. Sequencing used peripheral blood. The CDR3 nucleotides are TGTGCCAGTAGTACGGGAAACACCATATATTTT. It codes for CASSTGNTIYF.